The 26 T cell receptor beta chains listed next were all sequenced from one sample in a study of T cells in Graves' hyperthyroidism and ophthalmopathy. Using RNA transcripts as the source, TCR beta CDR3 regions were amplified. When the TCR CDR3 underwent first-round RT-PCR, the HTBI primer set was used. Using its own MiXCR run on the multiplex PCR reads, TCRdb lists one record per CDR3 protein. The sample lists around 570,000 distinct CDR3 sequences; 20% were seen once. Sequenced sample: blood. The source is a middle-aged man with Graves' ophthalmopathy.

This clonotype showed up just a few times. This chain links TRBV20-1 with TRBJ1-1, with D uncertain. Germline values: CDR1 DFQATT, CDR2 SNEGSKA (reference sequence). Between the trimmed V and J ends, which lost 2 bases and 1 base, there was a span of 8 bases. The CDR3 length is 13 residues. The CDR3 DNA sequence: TGCAGTGCTAGATTTCGGGGGAACACTGAAGCTTTCTTT. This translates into CSARFRGNTEAFF.

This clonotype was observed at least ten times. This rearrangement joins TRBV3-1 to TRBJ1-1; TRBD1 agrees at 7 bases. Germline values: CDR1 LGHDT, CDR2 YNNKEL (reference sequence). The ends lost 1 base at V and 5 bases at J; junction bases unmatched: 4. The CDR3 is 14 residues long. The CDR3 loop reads CASSQGNRGTEAFF. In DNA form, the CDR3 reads TGTGCCAGCAGCCAAGGGAACAGGGGTACTGAAGCTTTCTTT. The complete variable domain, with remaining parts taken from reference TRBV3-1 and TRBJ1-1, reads DTAVSQTPKYLVTQMGNDKSIKCEQNLGHDTMYWYKQDSKKFLKIMFSYNNKELIINETVPNRFSPKSPDKAHLNLHINSLELGDSAVYFCASSQGNRGTEAFFGQGTRLTVV.

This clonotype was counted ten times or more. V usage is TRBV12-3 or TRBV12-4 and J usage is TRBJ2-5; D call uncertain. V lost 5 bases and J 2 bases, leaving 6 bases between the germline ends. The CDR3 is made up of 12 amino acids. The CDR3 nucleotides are TGTGCCAGCAGTGGGTGGCAAGAGACCCAGTACTTC. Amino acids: CASSGWQETQYF.

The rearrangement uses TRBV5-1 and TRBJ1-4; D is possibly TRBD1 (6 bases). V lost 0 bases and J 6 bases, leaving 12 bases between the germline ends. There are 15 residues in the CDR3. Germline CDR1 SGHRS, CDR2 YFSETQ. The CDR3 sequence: CASSLVPGGDEKLFF. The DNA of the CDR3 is TGCGCCAGCAGCTTGGTCCCTGGGGGCGATGAAAAACTGTTTTTT. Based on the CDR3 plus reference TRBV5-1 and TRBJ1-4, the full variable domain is KAGVTQTPRYLIKTRGQQVTLSCSPISGHRSVSWYQQTPGQGLQFLFEYFSETQRNKGNFPGRFSGRQFSNSRSEMNVSTLELGDSALYLCASSLVPGGDEKLFFGSGTQLSVL.

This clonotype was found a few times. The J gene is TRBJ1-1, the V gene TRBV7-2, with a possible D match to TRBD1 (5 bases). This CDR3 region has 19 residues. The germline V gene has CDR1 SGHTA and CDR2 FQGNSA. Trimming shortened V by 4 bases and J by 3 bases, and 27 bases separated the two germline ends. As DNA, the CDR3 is TGTGCCAGCAGCTCCCGGCTCCGGGGACCGCATAGGTGGGACACTGAAGCTTTCTTT. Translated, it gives CASSSRLRGPHRWDTEAFF.

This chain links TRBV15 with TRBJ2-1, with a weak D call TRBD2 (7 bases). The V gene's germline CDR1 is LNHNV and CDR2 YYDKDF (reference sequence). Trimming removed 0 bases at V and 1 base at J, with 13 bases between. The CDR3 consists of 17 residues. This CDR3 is CATSRDGGGGSYNEQFF. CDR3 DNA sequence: TGTGCCACCAGCAGAGATGGGGGCGGGGGATCCTACAATGAGCAGTTCTTC.

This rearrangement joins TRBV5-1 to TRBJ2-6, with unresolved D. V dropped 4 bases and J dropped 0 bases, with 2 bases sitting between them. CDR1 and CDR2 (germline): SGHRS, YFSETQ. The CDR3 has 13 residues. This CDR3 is CASSASGANVLTF. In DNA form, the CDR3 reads TGCGCCAGCAGCGCCTCTGGGGCCAACGTCCTGACTTTC.

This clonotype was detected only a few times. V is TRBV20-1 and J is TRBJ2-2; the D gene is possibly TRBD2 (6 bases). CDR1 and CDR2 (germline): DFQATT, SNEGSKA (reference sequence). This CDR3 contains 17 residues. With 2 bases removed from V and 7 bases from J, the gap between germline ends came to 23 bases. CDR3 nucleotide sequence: TGCAGTGCTAGACGGGACTCCAAAATCCCCGGCGGCGGGGAGCTGTTTTTT. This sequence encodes CSARRDSKIPGGGELFF.

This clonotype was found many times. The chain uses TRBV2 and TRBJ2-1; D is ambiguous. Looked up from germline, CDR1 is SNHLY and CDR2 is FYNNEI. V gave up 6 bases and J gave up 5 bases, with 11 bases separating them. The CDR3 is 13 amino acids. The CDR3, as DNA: TGTGCCAGCAGCCCAAGGATGGACAATGAGCAGTTCTTC. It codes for CASSPRMDNEQFF.

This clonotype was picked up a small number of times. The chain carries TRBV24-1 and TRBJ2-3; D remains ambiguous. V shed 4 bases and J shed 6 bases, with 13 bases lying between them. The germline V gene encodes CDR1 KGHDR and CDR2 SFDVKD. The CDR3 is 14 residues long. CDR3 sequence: CATSDRARGDTQYF. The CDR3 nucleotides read TGTGCCACCAGTGACCGAGCGCGTGGGGATACGCAGTATTTT.

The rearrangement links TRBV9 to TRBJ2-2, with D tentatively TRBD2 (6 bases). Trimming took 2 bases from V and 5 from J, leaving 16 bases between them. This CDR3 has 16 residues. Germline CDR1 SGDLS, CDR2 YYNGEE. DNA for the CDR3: TGTGCCAGCAGCGTGGGACTGTTAAGAGGGACCGGGGAGCTGTTTTTT. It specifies CASSVGLLRGTGELFF.

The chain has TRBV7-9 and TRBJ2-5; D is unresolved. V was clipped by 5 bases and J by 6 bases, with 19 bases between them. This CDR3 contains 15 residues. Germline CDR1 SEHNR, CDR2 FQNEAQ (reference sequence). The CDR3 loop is CASSGRNDWEKTQYF. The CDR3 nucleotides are TGTGCCAGCAGCGGTAGAAATGACTGGGAAAAGACCCAGTACTTC.

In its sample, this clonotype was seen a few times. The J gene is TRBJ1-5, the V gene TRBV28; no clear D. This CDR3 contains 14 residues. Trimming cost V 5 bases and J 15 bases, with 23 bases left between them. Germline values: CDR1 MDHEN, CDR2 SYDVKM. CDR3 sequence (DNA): TGTGCCAGCAGTCTTAAACGATCGGGCCTCTCTTGGCATTTT. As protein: CASSLKRSGLSWHF.

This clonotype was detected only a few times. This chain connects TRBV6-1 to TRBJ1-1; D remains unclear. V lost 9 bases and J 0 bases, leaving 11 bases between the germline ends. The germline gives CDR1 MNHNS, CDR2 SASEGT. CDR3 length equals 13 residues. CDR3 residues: CASFVGMNTEAFF. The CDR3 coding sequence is TGTGCCAGTTTCGTCGGGATGAACACTGAAGCTTTCTTT.

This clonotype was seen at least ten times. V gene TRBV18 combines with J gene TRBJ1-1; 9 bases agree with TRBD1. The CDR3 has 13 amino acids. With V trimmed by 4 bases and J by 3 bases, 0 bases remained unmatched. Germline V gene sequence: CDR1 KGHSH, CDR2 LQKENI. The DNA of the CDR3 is TGTGCCAGCTCACGGACAGGGGACACTGAAGCTTTCTTT. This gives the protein CASSRTGDTEAFF.

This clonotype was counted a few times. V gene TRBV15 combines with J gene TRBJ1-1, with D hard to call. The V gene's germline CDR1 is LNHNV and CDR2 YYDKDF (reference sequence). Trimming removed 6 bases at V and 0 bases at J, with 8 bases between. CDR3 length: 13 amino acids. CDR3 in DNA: TGTGCCACCAGGAGACAAATGAACACTGAAGCTTTCTTT. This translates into CATRRQMNTEAFF.

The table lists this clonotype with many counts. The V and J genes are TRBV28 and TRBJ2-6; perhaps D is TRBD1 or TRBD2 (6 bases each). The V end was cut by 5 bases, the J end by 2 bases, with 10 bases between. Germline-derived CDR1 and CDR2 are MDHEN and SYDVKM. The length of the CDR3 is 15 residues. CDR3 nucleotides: TGTGCCAGCAGTATCGGGGGCACTGGGGCCAACGTCCTGACTTTC. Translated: CASSIGGTGANVLTF.

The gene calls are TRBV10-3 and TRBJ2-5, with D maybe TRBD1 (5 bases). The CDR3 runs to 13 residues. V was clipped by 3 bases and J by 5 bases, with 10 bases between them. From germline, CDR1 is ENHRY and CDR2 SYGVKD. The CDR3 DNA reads TGTGCCATCAGTGAAGGGGTGGGCGAGACCCAGTACTTC. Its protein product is CAISEGVGETQYF.

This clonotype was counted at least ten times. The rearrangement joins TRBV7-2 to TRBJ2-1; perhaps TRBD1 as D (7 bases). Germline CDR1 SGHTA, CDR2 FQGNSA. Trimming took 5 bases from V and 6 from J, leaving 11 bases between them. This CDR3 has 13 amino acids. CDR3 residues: CASSAQGGNEQFF. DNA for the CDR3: TGTGCCAGCAGCGCCCAGGGGGGCAATGAGCAGTTCTTC.

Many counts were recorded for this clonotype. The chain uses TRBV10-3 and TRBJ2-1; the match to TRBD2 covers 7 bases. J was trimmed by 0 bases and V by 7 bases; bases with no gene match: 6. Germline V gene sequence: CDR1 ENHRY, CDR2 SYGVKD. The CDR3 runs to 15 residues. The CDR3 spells CAINSGQSSYNEQFF. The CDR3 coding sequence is TGTGCCATCAATAGCGGGCAGAGCTCCTACAATGAGCAGTTCTTC.

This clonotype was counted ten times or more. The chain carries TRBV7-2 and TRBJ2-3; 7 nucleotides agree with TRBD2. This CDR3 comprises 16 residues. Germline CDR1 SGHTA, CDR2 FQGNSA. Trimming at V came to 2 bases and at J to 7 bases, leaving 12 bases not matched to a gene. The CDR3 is CASSLNSAGVIYTQYF. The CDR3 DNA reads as TGTGCCAGCAGCTTAAACTCCGCGGGAGTTATATATACGCAGTATTTT.

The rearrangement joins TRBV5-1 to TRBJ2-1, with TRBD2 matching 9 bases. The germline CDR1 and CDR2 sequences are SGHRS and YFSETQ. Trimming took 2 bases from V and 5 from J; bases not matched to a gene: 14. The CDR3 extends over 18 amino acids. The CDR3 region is CASSFDPRPGTSNNEQFF. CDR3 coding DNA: TGCGCCAGCAGCTTTGATCCCCGGCCCGGGACTAGCAACAATGAGCAGTTCTTC.

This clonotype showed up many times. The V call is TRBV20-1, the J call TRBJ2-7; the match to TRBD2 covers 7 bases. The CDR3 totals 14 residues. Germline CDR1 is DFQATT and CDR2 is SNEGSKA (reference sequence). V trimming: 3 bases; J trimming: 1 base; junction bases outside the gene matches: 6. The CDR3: CSASPRTSSYEQYF. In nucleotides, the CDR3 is TGCAGTGCTAGTCCCAGGACTAGTTCCTACGAGCAGTACTTC.

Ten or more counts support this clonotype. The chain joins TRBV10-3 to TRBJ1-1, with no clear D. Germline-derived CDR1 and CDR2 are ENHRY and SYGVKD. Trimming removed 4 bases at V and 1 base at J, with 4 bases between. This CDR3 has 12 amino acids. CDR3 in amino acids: CAISGRNTEAFF. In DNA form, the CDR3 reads TGTGCCATCAGTGGCAGGAACACTGAAGCTTTCTTT.

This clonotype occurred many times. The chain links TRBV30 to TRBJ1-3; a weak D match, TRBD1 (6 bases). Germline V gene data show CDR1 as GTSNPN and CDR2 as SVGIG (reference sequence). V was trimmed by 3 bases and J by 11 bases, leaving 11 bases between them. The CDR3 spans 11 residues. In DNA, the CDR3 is TGTGCCTGGAGAGGGGGGAACGCCATATATTTT. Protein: CAWRGGNAIYF.

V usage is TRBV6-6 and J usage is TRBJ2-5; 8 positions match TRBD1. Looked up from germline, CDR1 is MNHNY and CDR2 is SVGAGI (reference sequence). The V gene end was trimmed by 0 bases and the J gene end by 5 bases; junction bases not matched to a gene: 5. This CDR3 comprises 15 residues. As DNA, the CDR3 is TGTGCCAGCAGTTACTCTGCAGGGGGCGGGGAGACCCAGTACTTC. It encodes CASSYSAGGGETQYF.